This is a list of T cell receptor beta chains from one sample in a study of shared clonotypes between healthy human individuals. Sequenced by immunoSEQ multiplex PCR; TCRdb stores in-frame clones only, minus some. The sample records a few hundred thousand clones, roughly 97% being singletons. Sequencing used naive CD4+ T cells sorted from blood. The receptor source for this set is a woman in her thirties in good health. The CDR3 runs from the conserved cysteine through the conserved F or W. The order of the fields is J gene, V gene, clone size, D gene, CDR3 DNA, CDR3 protein. The D gene is left open where the match is weak. Not every row has a clone size; where given, it reads once, few, many or a size class.

TRBJ2-1	TRBV6-4	-	TRBD2	TGTGCCAGCAGTTTAAGCGGGAGCGATGAGCAGTTCTTC	CASSLSGSDEQFF
TRBJ2-1	TRBV7-9	-	-	TGTGCCAGCAGCCCCCCCCCTGACTACAATGAGCAGTTCTTC	CASSPPPDYNEQFF
TRBJ1-4	TRBV5-5	-	TRBD1	TGTGCCAGCAGCATTTGGGACAGGCGAAATGAAAAACTGTTTTTT	CASSIWDRRNEKLFF
TRBJ2-7	TRBV10-3	-	TRBD2	TGTGCCATCAGTGAAAGGGCTAGCGGGAGGGGGAACGAGCAGTACTTC	CAISERASGRGNEQYF
TRBJ1-5	TRBV27	few	-	TGTGCCAGCAGTGGGGGGGGTTTGTATCGCAATCAGCCCCAGCATTTT	CASSGGGLYRNQPQHF
TRBJ2-1	TRBV5-6	-	TRBD2	TGTGCCAGCAGCTCCCTCACCCGGGACTACATCTACAATGAGCAGTTCTTC	CASSSLTRDYIYNEQFF
TRBJ2-7	TRBV6-4	-	-	TGTGCCAGCAGTGTACGTTACGAGCAGTACTTC	CASSVRYEQYF
TRBJ2-5	TRBV2	-	TRBD1	TGTGCCAGCAGAGAACAGGGGGTGGGACAAGAGACCCAGTACTTC	CASREQGVGQETQYF
TRBJ2-2	TRBV2	-	-	TGTGCCAGCAGTGAAACCGGGGAGCTGTTTTTT	CASSETGELFF
TRBJ2-2	TRBV18	once	-	TGTGCCAGCTCACCATCGTCTGCCGGGAACACCGGGGAGCTGTTTTTT	CASSPSSAGNTGELFF
TRBJ2-1	TRBV28	-	TRBD2	TGTGCCAGCAGTACCGGATACGGACTAGCGGGAGATCTCCATGAGCAGTTCTTC	CASSTGYGLAGDLHEQFF
TRBJ2-2	TRBV6-5	-	-	TGTGCCAGCAGCCCGGGTTACACCGGGGAGCTGTTTTTT	CASSPGYTGELFF
TRBJ1-5	TRBV4-2	-	-	TGTGCCAGCAGCCAAGCGGGGGGGCAGGGCAATCAGCCCCAGCATTTT	CASSQAGGQGNQPQHF
TRBJ1-1	TRBV4-1	-	-	TGCGCCAGCAGCCAAGGGCTCATGAACACTGAAGCTTTCTTT	CASSQGLMNTEAFF
TRBJ2-1	TRBV6-6	-	TRBD2	TGTGCCAGCAGTTCTAACGGGCTAGCGGGAGGTGAGCAGTTCTTC	CASSSNGLAGGEQFF
TRBJ2-7	TRBV6-6	-	-	TGTGCCAGCACAAGGACGGGTTACGAGCAGTACTTC	CASTRTGYEQYF
TRBJ2-2	TRBV11-3	-	-	TGTGCCAGCAGCTTAGATGATAATAGGGGGAACACCGGGGAGCTGTTTTTT	CASSLDDNRGNTGELFF
TRBJ2-7	TRBV7-6	-	TRBD2	TGTGCCAGCAGCCCACCTCTAGGGGTAGCGGGAGATTACGAGCAGTACTTC	CASSPPLGVAGDYEQYF
TRBJ2-7	TRBV18	-	TRBD2	TGTGCCAGCTCATCAACCCAATTGACTAGCGGGATAGGGTACGAGCAGTACTTC	CASSSTQLTSGIGYEQYF
TRBJ2-7	TRBV27	-	TRBD2	TGTGCCAGCGGTAGCGGGCTCCTTCCCTACGAGCAGTACTTC	CASGSGLLPYEQYF
TRBJ2-2	TRBV4-1	-	TRBD2	TGCGCCAGCAGCCATACCGGGACTAGCGGGAGCTACACCGGGGAGCTGTTTTTT	CASSHTGTSGSYTGELFF
TRBJ2-3	TRBV11-2	-	TRBD2	TGTGCCAGCAGCTCGTGGGGGGGAAAAGCTACGACAGATACGCAGTATTTT	CASSSWGGKATTDTQYF
TRBJ1-2	TRBV14	-	-	TGTGCCAGCAGCCAAGTCCGGGACGGTGGCTACACCTTC	CASSQVRDGGYTF
TRBJ2-3	TRBV7-9	-	-	TGTGCCAGCAGCTTAGTTTCCGGCACAGATACGCAGTATTTT	CASSLVSGTDTQYF
TRBJ2-3	TRBV18	-	TRBD1	TGTGCCAGCTCACAACAGGGGGCAATCACAGATACGCAGTATTTT	CASSQQGAITDTQYF
TRBJ2-1	TRBV7-2	-	TRBD2	TGTGCCGGTTGGGGGAGGGCCCAGAATGAGCAGTTCTTC	CAGWGRAQNEQFF
TRBJ2-7	TRBV25-1	-	TRBD2	TGTGCCAGCAGTGCCCGACTAGCGGGAACCGAGGGGTACGAGCAGTACTTC	CASSARLAGTEGYEQYF
TRBJ2-1	TRBV5-6	-	TRBD1	TGTGCCAGCAGCTTTCGACAGGGGACACGAACCTACAATGAGCAGTTCTTC	CASSFRQGTRTYNEQFF
TRBJ1-1	TRBV19	-	-	TGTGCCAGTAGTAGGGGGGAAGTTGGGGCTTTCTTT	CASSRGEVGAFF
TRBJ2-7	TRBV2	-	-	TGTGCCAGCAGTGAGTCAGGGTACTTC	CASSESGYF
TRBJ2-7	TRBV28	-	TRBD2	TGTGCCAGCAGTTTTGGCCTAGCGGACGATTACGAGCAGTACTTC	CASSFGLADDYEQYF
TRBJ2-4	TRBV2	once	TRBD2	TGTGCCAGCAGGGTGAGAGCGGGAGGCGGGGGCATTCAGTACTTC	CASRVRAGGGGIQYF